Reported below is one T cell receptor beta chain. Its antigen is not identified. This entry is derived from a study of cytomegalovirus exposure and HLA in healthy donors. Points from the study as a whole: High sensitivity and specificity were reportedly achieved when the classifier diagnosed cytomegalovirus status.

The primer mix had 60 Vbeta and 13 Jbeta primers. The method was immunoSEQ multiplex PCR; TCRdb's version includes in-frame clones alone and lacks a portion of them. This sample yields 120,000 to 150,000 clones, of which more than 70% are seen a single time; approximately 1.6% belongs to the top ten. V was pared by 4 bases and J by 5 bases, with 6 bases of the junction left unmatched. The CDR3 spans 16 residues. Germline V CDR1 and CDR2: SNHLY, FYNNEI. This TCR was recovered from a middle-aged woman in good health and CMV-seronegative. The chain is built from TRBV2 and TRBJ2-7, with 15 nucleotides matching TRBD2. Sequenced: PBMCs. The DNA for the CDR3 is TGTGCCAGCAGTGCCCAGGGACTAGCGGGAGGCCACGAGCAGTACTTC. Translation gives CASSAQGLAGGHEQYF.